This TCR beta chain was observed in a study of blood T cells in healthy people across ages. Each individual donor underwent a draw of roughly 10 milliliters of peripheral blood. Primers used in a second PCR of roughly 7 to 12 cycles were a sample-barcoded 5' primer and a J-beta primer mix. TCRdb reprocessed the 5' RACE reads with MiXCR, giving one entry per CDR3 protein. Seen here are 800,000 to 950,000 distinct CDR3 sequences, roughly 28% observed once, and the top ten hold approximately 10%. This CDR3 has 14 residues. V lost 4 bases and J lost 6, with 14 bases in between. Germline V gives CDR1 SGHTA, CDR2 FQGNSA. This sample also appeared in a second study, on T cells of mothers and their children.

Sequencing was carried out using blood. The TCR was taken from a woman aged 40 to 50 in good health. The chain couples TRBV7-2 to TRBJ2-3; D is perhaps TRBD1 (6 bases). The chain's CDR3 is CASSSRGQWDTQYF. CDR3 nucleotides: TGTGCCAGCAGCTCCAGGGGCCAGTGGGATACGCAGTATTTT.